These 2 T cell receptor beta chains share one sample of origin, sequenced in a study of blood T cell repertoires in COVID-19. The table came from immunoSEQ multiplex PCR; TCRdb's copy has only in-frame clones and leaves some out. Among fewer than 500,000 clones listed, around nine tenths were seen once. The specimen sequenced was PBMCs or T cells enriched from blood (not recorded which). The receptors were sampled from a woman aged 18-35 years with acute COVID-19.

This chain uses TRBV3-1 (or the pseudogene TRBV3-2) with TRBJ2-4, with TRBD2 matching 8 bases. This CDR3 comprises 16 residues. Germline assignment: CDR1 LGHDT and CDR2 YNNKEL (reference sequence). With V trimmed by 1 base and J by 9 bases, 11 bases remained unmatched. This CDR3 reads CASSQAVNGGGSIQYF. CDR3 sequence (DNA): TGTGCCAGCAGCCAAGCTGTTAATGGCGGGGGGAGCATTCAGTACTTC.

The chain's CDR3 is CATGLAGVTDTQYF. The CDR3 DNA reads as TGTGCCACGGGACTAGCGGGAGTCACAGATACGCAGTATTTT. The chain uses TRBV6-5 and TRBJ2-3; TRBD2 aligns across 14 bases. The V gene's germline CDR1 is MNHEY and CDR2 SVGAGI. This CDR3 contains 14 residues. With 10 bases clipped from V and 2 bases from J, the junction kept 2 bases outside the gene matches.